These T cell receptor beta chains were read from a single sample in a study of T cell responses to AZD1222 COVID-19 vaccine. Profiled with immunoSEQ multiplex PCR; TCRdb holds only in-frame clones, not every one. Among some 130,000 clones listed, around four fifths were seen once. The input for sequencing was peripheral blood, taken on day 0 of AZD1222 vaccination. The receptor source for this set is an adult in good health. Each CDR3 is given with its conserved first and last residue. Fields, in order: V gene, clone size, D gene, J gene, CDR3 protein, CDR3 DNA. D genes are given only for firm matches. Size is stated for part of the rows, as once, few or many counts, or as a class when the clone is expanded.

TRBV5-8	.	.	TRBJ1-1	CASSFRPLNTEAFF	TGTGCCAGCAGCTTTAGACCATTGAACACTGAAGCTTTCTTT
TRBV7-2	.	.	TRBJ2-3	CASSLGAYHPTDTQYF	TGTGCCAGCAGCTTAGGGGCATATCACCCCACAGATACGCAGTATTTT
TRBV7-8	.	.	TRBJ2-1	CASSNGRGYNEQFF	TGTGCCAGCAGCAATGGTCGGGGATACAATGAGCAGTTCTTC
TRBV5-1	.	TRBD2	TRBJ2-3	CASTVSGGLTDTQYF	TGCGCCAGCACGGTTAGCGGGGGGCTCACAGATACGCAGTATTTT
TRBV28	.	.	TRBJ1-4	CASSPMRGAHSELFF	TGTGCCAGCAGCCCTATGAGAGGAGCCCACTCAGAGCTGTTTTTT
TRBV6-5	.	.	TRBJ2-1	CASTPFAANYNEQFF	TGTGCCAGCACTCCCTTTGCGGCCAACTACAATGAGCAGTTCTTC
TRBV5-1	.	.	TRBJ2-2	CASSLSAGANTGELFF	TGCGCCAGCAGCTTATCGGCAGGAGCGAACACCGGGGAGCTGTTTTTT
TRBV28	.	TRBD2	TRBJ2-1	CASGSDTRGEPYNEQFF	TGTGCCAGCGGTTCGGACACGCGGGGGGAACCCTACAATGAGCAGTTCTTC
TRBV7-8	.	.	TRBJ2-1	CASSGLMGQPSYNEQFF	TGTGCCAGCAGCGGTCTAATGGGGCAACCCTCCTACAATGAGCAGTTCTTC
TRBV5-1	.	.	TRBJ2-7	CASSLEAHSYEQYF	TGCGCCAGCAGCTTGGAGGCCCATTCCTACGAGCAGTACTTC
TRBV11-2	.	TRBD1	TRBJ1-1	CASSPRDRGYTEAFF	TGTGCCAGCAGCCCCCGGGACAGGGGATACACTGAAGCTTTCTTT
TRBV28	.	.	TRBJ1-5	CASTLSSQPQHF	TGTGCCAGCACCCTATCCTCTCAGCCCCAGCATTTT
TRBV4-1	.	.	TRBJ1-5	CASSRGGAQPQHF	TGCGCCAGCAGCCGAGGCGGGGCACAGCCCCAGCATTTT
TRBV2	.	TRBD1	TRBJ1-4	CASTTQGIGEKLFF	TGTGCCAGCACCACACAGGGGATAGGGGAAAAACTGTTTTTT
TRBV5-4	.	.	TRBJ2-1	CASSLKGEQFF	TGTGCCAGCAGCTTAAAGGGGGAGCAGTTCTTC
TRBV9	.	.	TRBJ2-3	CASSVDRMDTQYF	TGTGCCAGCAGCGTAGATAGAATGGATACGCAGTATTTT
TRBV5-5	.	TRBD1	TRBJ2-2	CASSSTGGRNTGELFF	TGTGCCAGCAGCTCGACAGGGGGCAGAAACACCGGGGAGCTGTTTTTT
TRBV7-2	.	.	TRBJ2-7	CASSLDGGGVTYEQYF	TGTGCCAGCAGCTTAGACGGGGGAGGTGTTACCTACGAGCAGTACTTC
TRBV28	.	TRBD1	TRBJ1-5	CASGGQGSNQPQHF	TGTGCCAGCGGTGGACAGGGTAGCAATCAGCCCCAGCATTTT
TRBV18	.	TRBD2	TRBJ2-3	CASSPALRGAFSDTQYF	TGTGCCAGCTCACCAGCCCTGCGGGGGGCTTTTTCAGATACGCAGTATTTT
TRBV2	.	TRBD1	TRBJ2-7	CASSERDRPSYEQYF	TGTGCCAGCAGTGAACGGGACAGGCCTTCCTACGAGCAGTACTTC
TRBV28	.	TRBD1	TRBJ1-2	CASSFTGTGTYGYTF	TGTGCCAGCAGTTTTACCGGGACAGGAACCTATGGCTACACCTTC
TRBV5-5	.	.	TRBJ1-5	CASSLGAAREQPQHF	TGTGCCAGCAGCTTGGGGGCAGCTCGGGAACAGCCCCAGCATTTT
TRBV19	.	TRBD2	TRBJ2-4	CARLTGSGGLLAKNIQYF	TGTGCCAGACTTACGGGTAGCGGGGGGCTCCTAGCCAAAAACATTCAGTACTTC
TRBV5-1	.	TRBD1	TRBJ2-4	CASSLGGDRAKNIQYF	TGCGCCAGCAGCTTGGGCGGGGACAGGGCCAAAAACATTCAGTACTTC
TRBV2	.	TRBD1	TRBJ1-4	CASRTTGVREKLFF	TGTGCCAGCAGAACAACAGGGGTTAGGGAAAAACTGTTTTTT
TRBV19	.	.	TRBJ1-1	CASRGGMNTEAFF	TGTGCCAGTAGGGGGGGAATGAACACTGAAGCTTTCTTT
TRBV13	.	TRBD1	TRBJ2-1	CASSFTGTGILNEQFF	TGTGCCAGCAGCTTTACCGGGACAGGGATTTTGAATGAGCAGTTCTTC
TRBV27	.	TRBD1	TRBJ2-7	CASSRQGVGSYEQYF	TGTGCCAGCAGTAGACAGGGGGTCGGGTCCTACGAGCAGTACTTC
TRBV11-2	.	TRBD1	TRBJ1-6	CASSPLRDSRNSPLHF	TGTGCCAGCAGCCCGTTAAGGGACAGTCGCAATTCACCCCTCCACTTT
TRBV28	.	TRBD1	TRBJ1-6	CASSLVQGDSPLHF	TGTGCCAGCAGTTTAGTTCAGGGGGACTCACCCCTCCACTTT
TRBV4-1	.	.	TRBJ1-5	CASSQAGGGERQPQHF	TGCGCCAGCAGCCAAGCCGGCGGGGGCGAACGGCAGCCCCAGCATTTT
TRBV9	many	TRBD2	TRBJ2-1	CASSVGTSSYNEQFF	TGTGCCAGCAGCGTAGGGACTAGCTCCTACAATGAGCAGTTCTTC
TRBV28	.	.	TRBJ1-5	CASRRDGSNQPQHF	TGTGCCAGCAGAAGGGACGGTAGCAATCAGCCCCAGCATTTT
TRBV18	.	TRBD1	TRBJ1-2	CASSPRTGGTYGYTF	TGTGCCAGCTCACCCCGGACAGGGGGTACGTATGGCTACACCTTC
TRBV19	.	.	TRBJ2-5	CASSENTQTQYF	TGTGCCAGTAGTGAGAATACTCAGACCCAGTACTTC
TRBV3-1/TRBV3-2	.	.	TRBJ1-3	CASTRGPGNTIYF	TGTGCCAGCACCAGGGGACCTGGAAACACCATATATTTT
TRBV28	.	TRBD1	TRBJ1-5	CASSYDRGQPQHF	TGTGCCAGCAGTTACGACAGGGGTCAGCCCCAGCATTTT
TRBV3-1/TRBV3-2	.	.	TRBJ1-6	CASSQGSRGSPLHF	TGTGCCAGCAGCCAGGGTTCCCGGGGTTCACCCCTCCACTTT
TRBV5-1	.	.	TRBJ1-1	CASSLVPKSGSPEAFF	TGCGCCAGCAGCTTGGTGCCCAAGTCAGGGAGTCCTGAAGCTTTCTTT
TRBV23-1	once	.	TRBJ1-5	CASTSKSNQPQHF	TGCGCCAGCACCTCTAAATCGAATCAGCCCCAGCATTTT
TRBV27	.	TRBD1	TRBJ1-1	CASSLSRDRGEAFF	TGTGCCAGCAGTTTATCCCGGGACAGGGGGGAAGCTTTCTTT
TRBV14	.	.	TRBJ1-6	CASTKEQSGNSPLHF	TGTGCCAGCACCAAAGAACAGTCGGGTAATTCACCCCTCCACTTT
TRBV6-5	few	.	TRBJ1-6	CATFPAPNSPLHF	TGTGCCACATTCCCGGCGCCTAATTCACCCCTCCACTTT
TRBV2	.	.	TRBJ1-5	CASSPGPDNQPQHF	TGTGCCAGCAGTCCCGGGCCTGACAATCAGCCCCAGCATTTT
TRBV7-9	.	TRBD2	TRBJ2-2	CASSSLAGANTGELFF	TGTGCCAGCAGCTCTTTAGCGGGCGCGAACACCGGGGAGCTGTTTTTT
TRBV7-3	.	.	TRBJ2-6	CASSTRGGGGSGANVLTF	TGTGCCAGCAGCACCCGGGGAGGGGGCGGTTCTGGGGCCAACGTCCTGACTTTC
TRBV7-9	.	.	TRBJ2-3	CASSLGAEGSSTDTQYF	TGTGCCAGCAGCTTAGGAGCGGAGGGAAGTAGCACAGATACGCAGTATTTT
TRBV27	.	TRBD1	TRBJ1-5	CASSPRTGATVSHQPQHF	TGTGCCAGCAGTCCTCGGACAGGGGCAACCGTAAGCCATCAGCCCCAGCATTTT
TRBV7-9	.	.	TRBJ1-1	CASSLPSRGREEENTEAFF	TGTGCCAGCAGCCTCCCGAGTCGGGGCAGGGAGGAGGAAAACACTGAAGCTTTCTTT
TRBV30	.	TRBD1	TRBJ1-1	CAWSVKQGVANTEAFF	TGTGCCTGGAGTGTAAAACAGGGGGTAGCGAACACTGAAGCTTTCTTT
TRBV6-1	few	TRBD1	TRBJ2-1	CASTEEAGTGYNEQFF	TGTGCCAGCACTGAGGAGGCCGGGACAGGATACAATGAGCAGTTCTTC
TRBV28	once	.	TRBJ1-5	CASRRYNVNQPQHF	TGTGCCAGCAGGCGCTACAACGTCAATCAGCCCCAGCATTTT
TRBV3-1/TRBV3-2	.	TRBD1	TRBJ2-7	CASTPGQLSSYEQYF	TGTGCCAGCACCCCGGGACAGTTGAGTTCCTACGAGCAGTACTTC